Below, one T cell receptor beta chain is given with its context. This CDR3 region has 14 residues. After removal of 6 bases from V and 3 bases from J, the junction contained 5 bases not matched to a gene. Germline V gene data show CDR1 as MDHEN and CDR2 as SYDVKM. These data are taken from a study of cytomegalovirus exposure and HLA in healthy donors. Only in-frame clones appear in the TCRdb table, and some are missing; sequencing was by immunoSEQ multiplex PCR. This table holds some 180,000 clones, approximately 78% found once. Source material: PBMCs. This sequence joins TRBV28 and TRBJ2-7; 10 nucleotides line up with TRBD1. The receptor was isolated from a woman in her 30s in good health and CMV-seronegative. The CDR3 nucleotides read TGTGCCAGCAGGAGGACAGGGGGGGGCTACGAGCAGTACTTC. As protein: CASRRTGGGYEQYF.